This T cell receptor (beta chain) was sequenced in a study of shared clonotypes between healthy human individuals. Study-level points and caveats: Some clonotypes were shared by all four sorted-subset donors, while others were not shared. The non-shared ones had lower generation probabilities than the shared ones. What naive subsets generally showed was a larger estimated richness than memory subsets showed.

Clones were sequenced by immunoSEQ multiplex PCR, and TCRdb holds only the in-frame ones, with some missing. The table shows just over 2,000,000 clones, with about 95% occurring only once. Germline assignment: CDR1 MNHEY and CDR2 SMNVEV (reference sequence). The CDR3 has 14 residues. V lost 7 bases to trimming and J lost 4 bases; unmatched junction nucleotides: 6. As defined, naive CD8 cells were CD45RO-negative and positively selected for CCR7, with terminally differentiated effector memory CD45RA+ cells excluded. Worth noting for this clone: Its antigen is undetermined.

This rearrangement joins TRBV27 to TRBJ2-1; TRBD2 matches at 8 bases. This TCR was sampled from a young man in good health. Sequencing used naive CD8+ T cells sorted from blood. Written as DNA, the CDR3 is TGTGCCAGCACCCCTAGCGGGCATTACAATGAGCAGTTCTTC. Amino acid sequence: CASTPSGHYNEQFF.